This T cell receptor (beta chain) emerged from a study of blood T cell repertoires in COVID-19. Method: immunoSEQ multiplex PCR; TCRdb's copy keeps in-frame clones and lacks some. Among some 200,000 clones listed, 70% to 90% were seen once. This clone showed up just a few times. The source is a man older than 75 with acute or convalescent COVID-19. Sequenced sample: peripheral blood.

CDR3 sequence (DNA): TGTGCCAGCGGGTCTGCAGGCGACAATGAGCAGTTCTTC. Its translation: CASGSAGDNEQFF. The rearrangement uses TRBV6-4 and TRBJ2-1; D is undetermined. Germline CDR1 MRHNA, CDR2 SNTAGT. Trimming cost V 8 bases and J 5 bases, with 13 bases left between them. This CDR3 is built from 13 residues.